The 23 T cell receptor beta chains below all came from one sample that was sequenced in a study of T cells in Graves' hyperthyroidism and ophthalmopathy. TCR beta CDR3 regions were amplified from RNA transcripts. An initial round of RT-PCR targeting the TCR CDR3 relied on the HTBI primer set. TCRdb ran MiXCR on the multiplex PCR reads and lists one entry per CDR3 protein. The sample lists about 400,000 distinct CDR3 sequences; just under 15% were seen once. The sequenced sample was blood. These receptors were collected from a woman aged 25 to 39 with Graves' hyperthyroidism.

This clonotype was seen repeatedly, ten times or more. The J gene is TRBJ2-5, the V gene TRBV20-1; D may match TRBD1 or TRBD2 (5 bases each). This CDR3 has 13 residues. Trimming removed 2 bases from V and 1 base from J, with 8 bases in between. The V gene's germline CDR1 is DFQATT and CDR2 SNEGSKA (reference sequence). CDR3 sequence (DNA): TGCAGTGCTAGACCCGGGGCCCAAGAGACCCAGTACTTC. It is translated as CSARPGAQETQYF.

This clonotype turned up a few times. This chain uses TRBV18 with TRBJ2-4, with a weak D call TRBD2 (6 bases). V gave up 2 bases and J gave up 0 bases, with 11 bases separating them. CDR3 length: 16 residues. CDR1 is KGHSH, CDR2 LQKENI, per germline. The chain's CDR3 is CASSPAGMGAKNIQYF. The CDR3 bases are TGTGCCAGCTCACCAGCGGGAATGGGAGCCAAAAACATTCAGTACTTC.

This clonotype was found many times. The V and J genes are TRBV24-1 and TRBJ2-3; possibly TRBD2 for D (5 bases). The CDR3 consists of 15 residues. Trimming pared 3 bases from V and 6 bases from J, leaving 15 bases between. Germline assignment: CDR1 KGHDR and CDR2 SFDVKD. CDR3: CATSDPTTHEDTQYF. CDR3 nucleotides: TGTGCCACCAGTGATCCGACTACCCACGAGGATACGCAGTATTTT.

The V and J genes are TRBV4-2 and TRBJ1-4; TRBD1 matches 8 bases. The CDR3 spans 13 residues. The germline gives CDR1 LGHNA, CDR2 YNFKEQ. The junction had 3 bases not matched to a gene; V was cut back by 4 bases and J by 8 bases. CDR3 DNA: TGTGCCAGCAGCCCCCAGGGGGCCGAAAAACTGTTTTTT. Translating gives CASSPQGAEKLFF.

This clonotype was picked up a small number of times. The V and J genes are TRBV24-1 and TRBJ2-7, with 10 bases identical to TRBD1. The germline CDR1 and CDR2 sequences are KGHDR and SFDVKD. Losses at the gene ends were 6 bases for V and 2 bases for J; bases not matched to a gene: 9. This CDR3 has 16 residues. CDR3 in amino acids: CATSRSPGQGTYEQYF. As DNA, the CDR3 is TGTGCCACCAGTCGGTCACCGGGACAGGGGACCTACGAGCAGTACTTC.

At least ten counts were recorded for this clonotype. V and J are TRBV2 and TRBJ2-1, with D possibly TRBD2 on 5 matching bases. Germline V gives CDR1 SNHLY, CDR2 FYNNEI. The V end was cut by 5 bases, the J end by 10 bases, with 18 bases between. This CDR3 is 14 amino acids long. CDR3 nucleotides: TGTGCCAGCAGTTCCTTTCTTGAGGGTACAGAGCAGTTCTTC. As protein: CASSSFLEGTEQFF. The full variable domain, completed using reference TRBV2 and TRBJ2-1, is EPEVTQTPSHQVTQMGQEVILRCVPISNHLYFYWYRQILGQKVEFLVSFYNNEISEKSEIFDDQFSVERPDGSNFTLKIRSTKLEDSAMYFCASSSFLEGTEQFFGPGTRLTVL.

This clonotype appeared many times. The V gene is TRBV2, the J gene TRBJ2-2; no reliable D call. The germline V gene encodes CDR1 SNHLY and CDR2 FYNNEI. Trimming stripped 6 bases from V and 0 bases from J, with 8 bases between. The CDR3 totals 14 residues. CDR3 in amino acids: CASRAVANTGELFF. CDR3 coding DNA: TGTGCCAGCAGGGCCGTGGCGAACACCGGGGAGCTGTTTTTT. Full variable domain (outside the CDR3, taken from reference TRBV2 and TRBJ2-2): EPEVTQTPSHQVTQMGQEVILRCVPISNHLYFYWYRQILGQKVEFLVSFYNNEISEKSEIFDDQFSVERPDGSNFTLKIRSTKLEDSAMYFCASRAVANTGELFFGEGSRLTVL.

Ten or more counts support this clonotype. The CDR3 is CASSQERLVAHLYEQYF. CDR3 in DNA: TGTGCCAGCAGCCAAGAAAGACTAGTGGCCCATCTCTACGAGCAGTACTTC. This chain links TRBV3-1 with TRBJ2-7; possible D gene TRBD2, 6 bases. Trimming shortened V by 0 bases and J by 3 bases, and 18 bases separated the two germline ends. CDR1 is LGHDT and CDR2 is YNNKEL in the germline V gene (reference sequence). CDR3 length equals 17 residues.

This clonotype was seen many times. The chain carries TRBV6-6 and TRBJ1-4; D gene uncertain. The ends were cut back, 2 bases at V and 3 bases at J, with 7 bases in the middle. The CDR3 loop spans 14 amino acids. Germline assignment: CDR1 MNHNY and CDR2 SVGAGI (reference sequence). The CDR3 sequence is CASSYRQPNEKLFF. The CDR3, as DNA: TGTGCCAGCAGTTACCGGCAGCCTAATGAAAAACTGTTTTTT.

The CDR3 DNA reads TGCAGTGCTAGGGGCAGGCTGAACACCGGGGAGCTGTTTTTT. Residues: CSARGRLNTGELFF. The chain couples TRBV20-1 to TRBJ2-2; D uncertain. V gave up 3 bases and J gave up 1 base, with 9 bases separating them. The CDR3 loop spans 14 amino acids. CDR1 and CDR2 from the germline V gene are DFQATT and SNEGSKA (reference sequence).

This clonotype was seen many times. The chain employs TRBV20-1 and TRBJ2-1; maybe TRBD2 (6 bases). Germline values: CDR1 DFQATT, CDR2 SNEGSKA (reference sequence). V gave up 2 bases and J gave up 4 bases, with 9 bases separating them. The CDR3 consists of 13 residues. The CDR3 protein is CSARLAKYNEQFF. In DNA, the CDR3 is TGCAGTGCTAGACTAGCGAAGTACAATGAGCAGTTCTTC.

This clonotype was seen repeatedly, ten times or more. The chain couples TRBV5-1 to TRBJ1-4; D possibly corresponds to TRBD1 (6 bases). V was cut by 5 bases and J by 5 bases, with 10 bases left in between. The length of the CDR3 is 13 residues. CDR1 and CDR2 from the germline V gene are SGHRS and YFSETQ. The CDR3 sequence: CASSYGQNEKLFF. The CDR3 DNA reads TGCGCCAGCAGTTACGGACAGAATGAAAAACTGTTTTTT.

This clonotype was detected many times. The chain couples TRBV18 to TRBJ1-2, with no clear D. V was trimmed by 2 bases and J by 0 bases, leaving 10 bases between them. CDR3 size: 15 residues. CDR1 and CDR2 (germline): KGHSH, LQKENI. CDR3 bases: TGTGCCAGCTCACCATTCGAACAGCCTAACTATGGCTACACCTTC. Encoded protein: CASSPFEQPNYGYTF.

This clonotype came up many times. The V and J genes are TRBV27 and TRBJ2-7; 8 positions match TRBD2. Trimming cost V 6 bases and J 5 bases; bases outside gene matches: 21. The CDR3 length is 18 residues. Germline CDR1 is MNHEY and CDR2 is SMNVEV (reference sequence). CDR3 sequence reads: CASRSGTFGLAGYNEQYF. Written as DNA, the CDR3 is TGTGCCAGCAGGTCCGGGACGTTCGGGCTAGCGGGCTATAACGAGCAGTACTTC.

In its sample, this clonotype was seen a few times. The rearrangement uses TRBV7-2 and TRBJ2-1; 11 bases align to TRBD2. Germline V gene sequence: CDR1 SGHTA, CDR2 FQGNSA. This CDR3 has 15 amino acids. The J segment lost 6 bases and the V segment lost 5 bases, leaving 6 bases of the junction unmatched. The chain's CDR3 is CASSPTSGDSNEQFF. The CDR3 DNA reads TGTGCCAGCAGCCCGACTAGCGGGGACAGCAATGAGCAGTTCTTC.

Remarks on this clonotype: A read error may be the cause here, since a much bigger clone is one base away. This chain uses TRBV5-6 with TRBJ2-5, with D unclear. V was pared by 0 bases and J by 4 bases, with 16 bases between. This CDR3 comprises 16 residues. Germline CDR1 reads SGHDT; CDR2 reads YYEEEE. The CDR3 is CASSLVHSLGRETQYF. CDR3 sequence (DNA): TGTGCCAGCAGCTTGGTTCACAGTTTGGGTAGAGAGACCCAGTACTTC.

Concerning this clonotype: Since a much larger clone is just one base distant, this may be a read error. The J gene is TRBJ2-5, the V gene TRBV11-2; TRBD1 might be the D (7 bases). The germline CDR1 and CDR2 sequences are SGHAT and FQNNGV. This CDR3 has 21 residues. The CDR3 DNA sequence: TGTGCCGGCAGCTTAGATCCCCCCTGGACAGGCCCAGACGGCGGGGAAGAGACCCAGTACTTC. Encoded protein: CAGSLDPPWTGPDGGEETQYF.

On this clonotype: This may be a read error, as it is one base from a much larger clone. This chain connects TRBV28 to TRBJ2-1; no firm D call. Germline loops: CDR1 MDHEN, CDR2 SYDVKM. The CDR3 is 15 residues long. CDR3 amino acids: CASSLLAGTYNEQLF. CDR3 nucleotides: TGTGCCAGCAGTTTATTAGCTGGTACCTACAATGAGCAGCTCTTC.

The chain joins TRBV6-1 to TRBJ2-1, with TRBD2 matching 10 bases. V shed 6 bases and J 3 bases; nucleotides not matched to a gene: 8. Germline CDR1 MNHNS, CDR2 SASEGT. The CDR3 is made up of 16 amino acids. In DNA, the CDR3 is TGTGCCAGCAGCGTCGACCCTAGCGGGAGCTACAATGAGCAGTTCTTC. Protein: CASSVDPSGSYNEQFF.

The gene calls are TRBV24-1 and TRBJ1-5, with 7 positions matching TRBD1. The ends lost 5 bases at V and 7 bases at J; junction bases unmatched: 7. The CDR3 length is 14 residues. Germline lookup yields CDR1 KGHDR and CDR2 SFDVKD. In nucleotides, the CDR3 is TGTGCCACCAGTGCGTCAGGGGGGGGCCAGCCCCAGCATTTT. Translated: CATSASGGGQPQHF.

This clonotype was seen a handful of times. The rearrangement uses TRBV2 and TRBJ1-2; D is unresolved. The V and J ends lost 7 bases and 6 bases respectively, with 9 bases between them. Germline V gene lookup returns CDR1 SNHLY and CDR2 FYNNEI. CDR3 length: 11 amino acids. CDR3 region: CASIRRNGYTF. CDR3 DNA: TGTGCCAGCATACGTCGGAATGGCTACACCTTC.

This clonotype showed up just a few times. The V and J genes are TRBV20-1 and TRBJ1-6, with D possibly being TRBD1 (5 bases). This CDR3 has 13 residues. V was clipped by 5 bases and J by 2 bases, with 7 bases between them. Per germline, CDR1 DFQATT and CDR2 SNEGSKA (reference sequence). CDR3 amino acids: CSAGGAYNSPLHF. The CDR3 region has the DNA TGCAGTGCTGGAGGGGCCTATAATTCACCCCTCCACTTT.

This clonotype was detected ten times or more. J is TRBJ2-3 and V is TRBV7-9; TRBD2 aligns across 7 bases. Germline assignment: CDR1 SEHNR and CDR2 FQNEAQ (reference sequence). The V and J ends lost 5 bases and 1 base, in that order; junction bases with no gene match: 9. The CDR3 loop spans 16 amino acids. CDR3 sequence: CASSAAGVSGTDTQYF. The CDR3 DNA follows: TGTGCCAGCAGCGCGGCGGGAGTGTCGGGCACAGATACGCAGTATTTT.